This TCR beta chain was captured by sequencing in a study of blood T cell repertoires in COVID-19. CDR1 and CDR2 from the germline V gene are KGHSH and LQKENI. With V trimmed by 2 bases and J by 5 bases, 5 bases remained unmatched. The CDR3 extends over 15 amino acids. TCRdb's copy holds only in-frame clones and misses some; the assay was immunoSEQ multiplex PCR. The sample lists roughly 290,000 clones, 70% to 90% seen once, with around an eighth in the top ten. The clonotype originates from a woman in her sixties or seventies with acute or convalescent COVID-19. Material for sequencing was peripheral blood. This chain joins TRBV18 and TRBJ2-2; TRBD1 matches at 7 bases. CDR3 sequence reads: CASSPNPTGTGELFF. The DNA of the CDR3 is TGTGCCAGCTCACCAAACCCGACAGGGACCGGGGAGCTGTTTTTT.